This TCR beta chain was documented in a study of shared clonotypes between healthy human individuals. At the level of the study: Each donor had three CD4 naive, three CD4 memory, two CD8 naive and one CD8 memory plate.

Genomic DNA from each subset was divided evenly over several immunoSEQ plates. Per the authors' pipeline: As immunoSEQ supplied junction-only sequences (without quality scores), filtering differed. The method was immunoSEQ multiplex PCR; TCRdb's version includes in-frame clones alone and lacks a portion of them. Clone size and V and J calls were adopted from that table, with D and trimming inferred from the DNA. The table records about 2.3 million clones, roughly 93% of them present only once. The CDR3 spans 13 residues. The V gene lost 8 bases and the J gene lost 4 bases, with 12 bases spanning the gap. Germline V gives CDR1 ENHRY, CDR2 SYGVKD.

The origin of this receptor is a man aged 18 to 30 in good health. Some clones in this sample may be carry-over from other donors' samples. The specimen sequenced was naive CD4+ T cells from PBMCs. Indicated subset: CD45RA+ positively selected. V is TRBV10-3 and J is TRBJ1-5; D is undetermined. CDR3 sequence (DNA): TGTGCCATCTCCCCCTCAGGAAATCAGCCCCAGCATTTT. It encodes CAISPSGNQPQHF.